The 21 T cell receptor beta chains below were found in one sample sequenced in a study of T-cell reconstitution after alpha-beta-depleted transplantation in children. The TCRbeta library incorporated unique molecular identifiers. TCRdb used MiXCR to reprocess the PCR reads, holding one entry per CDR3 protein. Of about 1,000,000 distinct CDR3 sequences listed, about 29% are singletons. This specimen was PBMCs, mostly from graft donor cells, taken 360 days after TCRalphabeta/CD19-depleted stem cell transplant. These receptor sequences come from a boy in the first two years of life who had a stem cell transplant for SCID, so the T cells may come from the graft donor.

This chain joins TRBV4-3 and TRBJ2-2, with D possibly TRBD1 on 6 matching bases. This CDR3 spans 17 amino acids. Trimming shortened V by 0 bases and J by 0 bases, and 11 bases separated the two germline ends. Germline CDR1 reads LGHNA; CDR2 reads YSLEER. The CDR3 is CASSQEPRGANTGELFF. CDR3 coding DNA: TGCGCCAGCAGCCAAGAACCCAGGGGCGCGAACACCGGGGAGCTGTTTTTT.

Only a few counts were recorded for this clonotype. The chain has TRBV12-3 or TRBV12-4 and TRBJ2-7; possibly TRBD1 for D (6 bases). The CDR3 consists of 13 residues. The V and J ends lost 6 bases and 2 bases respectively, with 11 bases between them. The CDR3 is CASSSRQAYEQYF. In nucleotides, the CDR3 is TGTGCCAGCAGCTCCCGACAGGCCTACGAGCAGTACTTC.

The V gene is TRBV7-2, the J gene TRBJ2-5; D possibly corresponds to TRBD1 (7 bases). Trimming shortened V by 0 bases and J by 7 bases, and 18 bases separated the two germline ends. Germline-derived CDR1 and CDR2 are SGHTA and FQGNSA. This CDR3 has 16 residues. The CDR3 DNA reads TGTGCCAGCAGCTTAGCGTCTCGGGGGACAGAGAGGACCCAGTACTTC. Its protein is CASSLASRGTERTQYF.

This clonotype was observed a few times. The chain recombines TRBV6-1 with TRBJ2-1; 7 nucleotides agree with TRBD2. Trimming cost V 6 bases and J 9 bases; bases outside gene matches: 17. The CDR3 is 16 residues long. CDR1 MNHNS and CDR2 SASEGT come from the germline V gene. Here the CDR3 DNA reads TGTGCCAGCAGCTGGGGCCTAGGGAGGGTTGGGGGTGAGCAGTTCTTC. Translated: CASSWGLGRVGGEQFF.

V usage is TRBV9 and J usage is TRBJ2-1, with D tentatively TRBD1 (5 bases). V lost 2 bases and J lost 5, with 11 bases in between. Germline CDR1 reads SGDLS; CDR2 reads YYNGEE. The CDR3 is 14 amino acids. The CDR3 sequence is CASSVRGRDNEQFF. The CDR3 DNA reads TGTGCCAGCAGCGTTAGGGGAAGGGACAATGAGCAGTTCTTC.

The chain couples TRBV5-1 to TRBJ1-2, with D perhaps matching TRBD1 (5 bases). V was clipped by 7 bases and J by 2 bases, with 15 bases between them. This CDR3 comprises 14 residues. CDR1 SGHRS and CDR2 YFSETQ come from the germline V gene. CDR3 sequence (DNA): TGCGCCAGCGGGATGCCAGGGCTAAACTATGGCTACACCTTC. Encoded protein: CASGMPGLNYGYTF.

The gene calls are TRBV28 and TRBJ2-2; 8 positions agree with TRBD1. There are 15 residues in the CDR3. Germline V CDR1 and CDR2: MDHEN, SYDVKM. J lost 5 bases, V lost 8 bases, and 10 bases had no gene match. This CDR3 is CASRFVRTGTGELFF. The CDR3 DNA reads as TGTGCCAGCCGGTTCGTTCGGACAGGGACCGGGGAGCTGTTTTTT. The full variable domain, rest sourced from reference TRBV28 and TRBJ2-2, is DVKVTQSSRYLVKRTGEKVFLECVQDMDHENMFWYRQDPGLGLRLIYFSYDVKMKEKGDIPEGYSVSREKKERFSLILESASTNQTSMYLCASRFVRTGTGELFFGEGSRLTVL.

The chain couples TRBV29-1 to TRBJ1-1, with D possibly matching TRBD1 (5 bases). CDR3 length: 12 residues. V was pared by 6 bases and J by 4 bases, with 12 bases between. The germline V gene encodes CDR1 SQVTM and CDR2 ANQGSEA. The CDR3 sequence: CSVGRGTTEAFF. As DNA, the CDR3 is TGCAGCGTCGGTCGGGGGACCACTGAAGCTTTCTTT. Looking up the rest from reference TRBV29-1 and TRBJ1-1 gives the full variable domain: SAVISQKPSRDICQRGTSLTIQCQVDSQVTMMFWYRQQPGQSLTLIATANQGSEATYESGFVIDKFPISRPNLTFSTLTVSNMSPEDSSIYLCSVGRGTTEAFFGQGTRLTVV.

V and J are TRBV28 and TRBJ2-5; D not resolved. Trimming removed 5 bases from V and 4 bases from J, with 11 bases in between. Germline values: CDR1 MDHEN, CDR2 SYDVKM. This CDR3 is 13 amino acids long. CDR3 in amino acids: CASSRLYGETQYF. The DNA for the CDR3 is TGTGCCAGCAGTCGCCTGTATGGAGAGACCCAGTACTTC.

The chain carries TRBV7-8 and TRBJ1-2; no definite D call. The CDR3 sequence is 15 residues long. Germline V lookup: CDR1 SGHVS, CDR2 FQNEAQ. Trimming left V 1 base short and J 8 bases short, with 17 bases between. The CDR3 loop reads CASSLGRPEAIGYTF. The CDR3 bases are TGTGCCAGCAGCTTAGGACGCCCCGAGGCTATAGGCTACACCTTC. Combining the CDR3 with reference TRBV7-8 and TRBJ1-2 gives the whole variable domain GAGVSQSPRYKVAKRGQDVALRCDPISGHVSLFWYQQALGQGPEFLTYFQNEAQLDKSGLPSDRFFAERPEGSVSTLKIQRTQQEDSAVYLCASSLGRPEAIGYTFGSGTRLTVV.

This chain links TRBV20-1 with TRBJ1-5; no reliable D call. Trimming shortened V by 3 bases and J by 3 bases, and 9 bases separated the two germline ends. CDR1 and CDR2 from the germline V gene are DFQATT and SNEGSKA (reference sequence). The CDR3 length is 13 residues. The CDR3 region has the DNA TGCAGTGCTAGGGGGAGGGTCAATCAGCCCCAGCATTTT. Translating it yields CSARGRVNQPQHF.

The chain couples TRBV25-1 to TRBJ2-5; the D gene is possibly TRBD1 (5 bases). V was shortened by 3 bases and J by 5 bases, with 16 bases between the two germline ends. Germline V CDR1 and CDR2: MGHDK, SYGVNS. The CDR3 length is 15 residues. CDR3 sequence (DNA): TGTGCCAGCAGTGATAGGGGCCCAGTAAGGGAGACCCAGTACTTC. This sequence encodes CASSDRGPVRETQYF. Filled out from reference TRBV25-1 and TRBJ2-5, the complete variable domain reads EADIYQTPRYLVIGTGKKITLECSQTMGHDKMYWYQQDPGMELHLIHYSYGVNSTEKGDLSSESTVSRIRTEHFPLTLESARPSHTSQYLCASSDRGPVRETQYFGPGTRLLVL.

The chain combines TRBV29-1 with TRBJ2-4; a weak D match, TRBD2 (6 bases). The CDR3 has 14 residues. CDR1 and CDR2 (germline): SQVTM, ANQGSEA. V lost 0 bases and J lost 8, with 14 bases in between. The CDR3 loop is CSVEEGGVGDIQYF. In DNA form, the CDR3 reads TGCAGCGTTGAAGAGGGCGGGGTGGGGGACATTCAGTACTTC.

About this clonotype: Its ends do not fully match the called genes, so a read error is possible. The chain links TRBV20-1 to TRBJ2-1; tentative D call: TRBD2 (6 bases). The CDR3 has 15 residues. CDR1 DFQATT and CDR2 SNEGSKA come from the germline V gene (reference sequence). The CDR3 DNA follows: TGCGGTGCAGGGCCGGGCGGGGCCGCGTACAATGAGCAGTTCTTC. Its protein product is CGAGPGGAAYNEQFF.

This clonotype was observed a handful of times. The rearrangement joins TRBV12-3 or TRBV12-4 to TRBJ1-2, with D unclear. CDR3 size: 15 residues. V was trimmed by 2 bases and J by 2 bases, leaving 12 bases between them. Here the CDR3 reads CASSLKAGANYGYTF. The CDR3 DNA reads as TGTGCCAGCAGTTTAAAGGCAGGAGCGAACTATGGCTACACCTTC.

This clonotype showed up just a few times. The chain carries TRBV4-3 and TRBJ1-2; D might be TRBD1 (6 bases). V shed 0 bases and J shed 4 bases, with 12 bases lying between them. The CDR3 covers 15 residues. Looked up from germline, CDR1 is LGHNA and CDR2 is YSLEER. In nucleotides, the CDR3 is TGCGCCAGCAGCCAAGACCCGGCAGGGGCCTATGGCTACACCTTC. Residues: CASSQDPAGAYGYTF.

The sample holds a few counts of this clonotype. The gene calls are TRBV12-3 or TRBV12-4 and TRBJ2-2; possibly TRBD2 for D (5 bases). This CDR3 is 16 amino acids long. The V gene lost 2 bases and the J gene lost 1 base, with 11 bases spanning the gap. The CDR3 DNA reads TGTGCCAGCAGTTTATGGAGAGGGCGGAACACCGGGGAGCTGTTTTTT. It is translated as CASSLWRGRNTGELFF.

This clonotype was counted many times. J is TRBJ2-7 and V is TRBV15, with a tentative D call TRBD1 (5 bases). Germline V gene sequence: CDR1 LNHNV, CDR2 YYDKDF (reference sequence). There are 14 residues in the CDR3. V shed 3 bases and J shed 7 bases, with 16 bases lying between them. The CDR3 nucleotides are TGTGCCACCAGCAGTGGGTTAGGGGCCGGTGAGCAGTACTTC. Translating gives CATSSGLGAGEQYF.

This chain joins TRBV28 and TRBJ1-1; 10 positions match TRBD1. Germline trimming cut 6 bases from V and 0 bases from J; bases unmatched to any gene: 13. Germline V CDR1 and CDR2: MDHEN, SYDVKM. The CDR3 has 18 residues. CDR3 sequence (DNA): TGTGCCAGCAGACTAAAGGGACAGGGGTCTTTTATGAACACTGAAGCTTTCTTT. Protein: CASRLKGQGSFMNTEAFF.

This clonotype was recorded a few times. The CDR3 nucleotides are TGCGCCAGCAGCCTACAGGGGGCGAACGAGCAGTACTTC. Its protein product is CASSLQGANEQYF. V and J are TRBV5-1 and TRBJ2-7; 9 nucleotides match TRBD1. Per the germline V gene, CDR1 is SGHRS and CDR2 is YFSETQ. The CDR3 runs 13 residues. V gave up 4 bases and J gave up 5 bases; unmatched junction bases: 4.

The chain joins TRBV20-1 to TRBJ2-7; 15 bases agree with TRBD2. The V gene end was trimmed by 0 bases and the J gene end by 0 bases; junction bases not matched to a gene: 6. CDR3 length: 18 residues. The germline V gene has CDR1 DFQATT and CDR2 SNEGSKA (reference sequence). CDR3 amino acids: CSARDTGLAGGSSYEQYF. The CDR3 coding sequence is TGCAGTGCTAGAGATACGGGACTAGCGGGGGGAAGCTCCTACGAGCAGTACTTC.